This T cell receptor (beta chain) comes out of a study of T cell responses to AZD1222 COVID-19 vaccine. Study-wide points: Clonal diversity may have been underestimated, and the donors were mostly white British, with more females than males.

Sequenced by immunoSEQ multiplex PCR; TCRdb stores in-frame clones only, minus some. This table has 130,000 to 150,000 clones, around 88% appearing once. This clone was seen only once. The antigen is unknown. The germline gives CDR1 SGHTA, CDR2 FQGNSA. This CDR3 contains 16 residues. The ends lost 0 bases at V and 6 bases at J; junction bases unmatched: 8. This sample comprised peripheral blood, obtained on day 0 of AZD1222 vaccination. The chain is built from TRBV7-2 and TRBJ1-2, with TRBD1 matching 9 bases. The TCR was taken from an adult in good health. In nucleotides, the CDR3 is TGTGCCAGCAGCTTAGCAGGGGACAGGGTTGGTCATGGCTACACCTTC. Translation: CASSLAGDRVGHGYTF.